The 15 T cell receptor beta chains listed next were all sequenced from one sample in a study of shared clonotypes between healthy human individuals. Here immunoSEQ multiplex PCR was the method, and the copy in TCRdb shows in-frame clones only, minus some. The sample includes approximately 1,500,000 clones, nearly 99% of them seen just once. Sequenced material: naive CD4+ T cells sorted from blood. As for subset: CD45RA+ positively selected. The receptors derive from a man aged 25 to 45 in good health.

The chain employs TRBV10-3 and TRBJ1-4; D gene uncertain. The germline V gene has CDR1 ENHRY and CDR2 SYGVKD. CDR3 length: 11 residues. V lost 6 bases to trimming and J lost 8 bases, with 7 bases between them. CDR3 protein: CAIRSGEKLFF. CDR3 DNA sequence: TGTGCCATCAGGAGTGGGGAAAAACTGTTTTTT.

About this clone itself: The sample contains more than one DNA sequence encoding this CDR3. The rearrangement uses TRBV18 and TRBJ2-3; D is ambiguous. CDR3 size: 13 residues. The V end lost 2 bases, the J end lost 0 bases, and 3 bases lay between the germline ends. The V gene's germline CDR1 is KGHSH and CDR2 LQKENI. DNA for the CDR3: TGTGCCAGCTCACCAATAAGCACAGATACGCAGTATTTT. Translating gives CASSPISTDTQYF.

The CDR3 DNA reads TGTGCCAGCAGCCAAGCTGGGGTCGGAATGGATGAGCAGTTCTTC. Translation: CASSQAGVGMDEQFF. The chain has TRBV4-2 and TRBJ2-1; D is uncertain. Germline loops: CDR1 LGHNA, CDR2 YNFKEQ. V was cut by 1 base and J by 8 bases, with 15 bases left in between. This CDR3 is 15 amino acids long.

In DNA, the CDR3 is TGTGCCAGCAGCTTAGGCCCGATCAGCTCGGATACGCAGTATTTT. This translates into CASSLGPISSDTQYF. The genes are TRBV7-9 and TRBJ2-3; unclear D gene. Germline-derived CDR1 and CDR2 are SEHNR and FQNEAQ (reference sequence). The CDR3 spans 15 residues. The V end was cut by 1 base, the J end by 6 bases, with 14 bases between.

The chain employs TRBV27 and TRBJ2-6; no definite D call. The V end was cut by 5 bases, the J end by 2 bases, with 7 bases between. Germline CDR1 reads MNHEY; CDR2 reads SMNVEV (reference sequence). This CDR3 has 14 residues. The CDR3 loop is CASSQTAGANVLTF. CDR3 DNA: TGTGCCAGCAGTCAAACGGCTGGGGCCAACGTCCTGACTTTC.

The chain carries TRBV14 and TRBJ1-2; D ambiguous. V lost 1 base to trimming and J lost 0 bases, with 9 bases between them. CDR3 size: 15 residues. Germline V gene sequence: CDR1 SGHDN, CDR2 FVKESK. The CDR3 region has the DNA TGTGCCAGCAGCCAAGGGGTCAGAACTAACTATGGCTACACCTTC. This codes for CASSQGVRTNYGYTF.

The chain is built from TRBV7-2 and TRBJ1-1, with TRBD1 matching 11 bases. This CDR3 is built from 14 residues. The germline CDR1 and CDR2 sequences are SGHTA and FQGNSA. With 5 bases clipped from V and 7 bases from J, the junction kept 6 bases outside the gene matches. The CDR3 protein is CASSSTGTGGEAFF. In nucleotides, the CDR3 is TGTGCCAGCAGCAGTACCGGGACAGGGGGTGAAGCTTTCTTT.

The CDR3 reads CASRRGENEQYF. The CDR3 DNA reads TGTGCCAGCAGAAGGGGGGAAAACGAGCAGTACTTC. This chain joins TRBV6-5 and TRBJ2-7; TRBD1 or TRBD2 may be the D gene (6 bases each). Trimming pared 6 bases from V and 5 bases from J, leaving 11 bases between. Per the germline V gene, CDR1 is MNHEY and CDR2 is SVGAGI. The CDR3 spans 12 residues.

V is TRBV28 and J is TRBJ2-2; D is unresolved. V lost 5 bases, J lost 4 bases, and 5 bases lay in between. The CDR3 runs to 12 residues. In germline, CDR1 is MDHEN, CDR2 SYDVKM. CDR3 amino acids: CASSPVTGELFF. DNA of the CDR3: TGTGCCAGCAGTCCCGTCACCGGGGAGCTGTTTTTT.

This chain links TRBV19 with TRBJ2-7; 9 bases match TRBD1. J gave up 4 bases and V 4 bases, and 5 bases lay outside the gene matches. The CDR3 length is 14 residues. Germline lookup yields CDR1 LNHDA and CDR2 SQIVND (reference sequence). The chain's CDR3 is CASSSRTGVYEQYF. In DNA form, the CDR3 reads TGTGCCAGTAGTAGCCGGACAGGGGTTTACGAGCAGTACTTC.

This chain links TRBV29-1 with TRBJ1-1; 9 bases fit TRBD1. The CDR3 has 13 residues. V lost 5 bases, J lost 7 bases, and 8 bases stayed unmatched. Germline CDR1 and CDR2: SQVTM and ANQGSEA. CDR3 sequence reads: CSVQGQGLSEAFF. The CDR3 region has the DNA TGCAGCGTTCAAGGACAGGGGCTTAGTGAAGCTTTCTTT.

The chain employs TRBV29-1 and TRBJ1-1; D might be TRBD1 (5 bases). Trimming cost V 2 bases and J 5 bases, with 12 bases left between them. Germline V gives CDR1 SQVTM, CDR2 ANQGSEA. This CDR3 is 13 amino acids long. The CDR3 DNA reads as TGCAGCGTTGAACCCAGGGTTGGGACTGAAGCTTTCTTT. It is translated as CSVEPRVGTEAFF.

This chain links TRBV18 with TRBJ1-3; tentative D call: TRBD1 (6 bases). There are 17 residues in the CDR3. Germline CDR1 KGHSH, CDR2 LQKENI. The germline V and J ends were trimmed by 3 bases and 0 bases, with 15 bases remaining between them. The CDR3 here is CASSPPSARGSGNTIYF. Written as DNA, the CDR3 is TGTGCCAGCTCACCCCCGAGTGCCAGGGGCTCTGGAAACACCATATATTTT.

The chain uses TRBV7-9 and TRBJ2-1; 10 bases line up with TRBD2. The ends lost 5 bases at V and 5 bases at J; junction bases unmatched: 6. Germline-derived CDR1 and CDR2 are SEHNR and FQNEAQ (reference sequence). This CDR3 is built from 15 residues. The CDR3: CASSPSGRADNEQFF. The CDR3 nucleotides are TGTGCCAGCAGCCCTAGCGGGAGAGCGGACAATGAGCAGTTCTTC.

This sequence joins TRBV4-2 and TRBJ2-1, with 10 bases aligning to TRBD2. The CDR3 runs 16 residues. CDR1 and CDR2 (germline): LGHNA, YNFKEQ. The V and J ends lost 2 bases and 3 bases, in that order; junction bases with no gene match: 4. CDR3 sequence (DNA): TGTGCCAGCAGCCAAAAACCTAGCGGGAGCTACAATGAGCAGTTCTTC. This translates into CASSQKPSGSYNEQFF.